The clone carrying this T cell receptor beta chain occurred many times. Its specificity is not known. This record belongs to a study of neurological immune-mediated disorders. Study-wide results and caveats: One related-CDR3 cluster, which may be a signature, held the repertoires of 18 of 34 multiple sclerosis patients after phylogenetic grouping.

V lost 6 bases and J lost 4; bases outside the gene matches: 9. The CDR3 spans 14 residues. The germline gives CDR1 MDHEN, CDR2 SYDVKM. As for the cDNA, it was generated by 5'RACE with 10-nucleotide random UMIs. Each CDR3 protein is one row after TCRdb ran MiXCR on the 5' RACE reads. Here the sample spans about 59,000 distinct CDR3 sequences, under 4.5% being singletons. The sequence was obtained from a woman aged 25 to 39 with multiple sclerosis. What was sequenced was PBMCs. This chain connects TRBV28 to TRBJ2-7, with TRBD1 matching over 7 bases. The CDR3 reads CASSPTGTVYEQYF. The CDR3 DNA reads as TGTGCCAGCAGCCCTACCGGGACAGTTTACGAGCAGTACTTC.